The present T cell receptor beta chain was sequenced within a study of OX40 agonist ivuxolimab in advanced cancers. For context, the study as a whole: The costimulatory receptor OX40 (CD134) was targeted by ivuxolimab, a fully human IgG2 agonistic monoclonal antibody. Intravenous ivuxolimab was administered to patients every 2 weeks at six dose levels: 0.01, 0.1, 0.3, 1.5, 3 and 10 mg/kg. Of the 52 patients in dose escalation, approximately 20 had hepatocellular carcinoma, some 15 had melanoma, 9 had renal cell carcinoma and 9 had head and neck cancer. The dose-escalation cohort was over 70% male with a mean age of approximately 59 years, ranging from roughly 23 to 80. Patients were allowed to have had prior anti-PD-1, anti-PD-L1 or anti-CTLA-4 therapy, and more than 30% of the dose-escalation patients had previously received checkpoint inhibitors. Partial responses occurred in three dose-escalation patients: two with cutaneous melanoma and one with hepatocellular carcinoma. The point of sequencing TCRbeta in the periphery was to test whether ivuxolimab changed TCR sequence diversity and drove clonal T-cell expansion. The paper describes the monotherapy dose-escalation part (N of about 47 patients) of the phase I trial of ivuxolimab. Results and caveats for the whole study, not just this receptor: The antigen specificity of the peripheral T cells that underwent clonal expansion was not determined. On average, CD8+ T cells showed more expanded clones than CD4+ T cells after ivuxolimab. In partial responders in the 0.1-3.0 mg/kg groups, normalized peripheral clonal expansion was found to be among the lowest, especially among CD8+ T cells. Low levels of normalized T-cell clonal expansion were also seen in some patients who did not respond. At doses from 0.1 to 3.0 mg/kg, clonal expansion was seen in both CD4+ and CD8+ blood T cells between baseline and week 6.

The CDR3 numbers 15 residues from cysteine through phenylalanine. Only CDR3 DNA remains: 45 bases, in frame from the first base. The V end loses 6 bases and the J end loses 1 base, and a stretch of 14 bases separates them. CDR1 LNHDA and CDR2 SQIVND were looked up in the germline V gene (reference sequence). About this clone itself: Its recognized antigen is unknown. No clone much larger than this one lies a single base away; base qualities are absent.

To sequence the TCRbeta CDR3 region, genomic DNA was isolated from the sorted cells. The immunoSEQ Assay was used for sequencing of TCRbeta CDR3 regions. The immuneACCESS repertoire file appears here via TCRdb, limited to in-frame rearrangements. These files lack a portion of the clones; in checked studies, under half of the deficit traces to unresolved V genes, and the cause of the others is not known. The sample data list about 59,000 clones, and roughly 85% of these were observed just once. The ten top clones hold 3% to 4% of the sample. Patients with a history of autoimmune disease or receiving systemic immunosuppression were excluded from the trial. Peripheral blood for TCR sequencing was drawn from every dose cohort at baseline, at cycle 4 day 1 and at cycle 7 day 1. The samples were drawn from a first-in-human, open-label, multicenter phase I dose-escalation trial of ivuxolimab. Adults with locally advanced or metastatic head and neck squamous cell, hepatocellular, melanoma or renal cell carcinoma were enrolled in the trial. Before TCR sequencing, CD4+ and CD8+ T cells were separately sorted from peripheral blood.

The origin of this receptor is an adult with an advanced solid tumor such as melanoma, head and neck, liver or kidney cancer. The sequence is built from TRBV19 and TRBJ2-3; a tentative D call is TRBD2 (7 bases match). The input for sequencing was CD4+ or CD8+ T cells sorted from blood, taken in a trial of the OX40 agonist ivuxolimab. CDR3 protein: CASSLGGAGTDTQYF. The nucleotides are TGTGCCAGTAGCCTGGGGGGGGCTGGCACAGATACGCAGTATTTT.